This is a list of T cell receptor beta chains from one sample in a study of early T cells in non-severe SARS-CoV-2 infection. TCRdb re-derived calls from the 5' RACE reads in MiXCR, one entry per CDR3 protein. Here the sample spans fewer than 85,000 distinct CDR3 sequences, over 8.5% being singletons. The sample comprised whole blood. The receptors originated from an adult who was a healthcare worker with PCR-confirmed SARS-CoV-2 infection or an uninfected control (not recorded which). The CDR3 runs from the conserved cysteine through the conserved F or W. Each record gives: clone size, V gene, D gene, J gene, CDR3 protein, CDR3 DNA. The D gene is left open where the match is weak. The size of a clone is reported for some rows only, either as once, few or many, or as a class for expanded clones.

many	TRBV20-1	TRBD2	TRBJ2-1	CSLPRENGNEQFF	TGCAGTTTACCGCGGGAGAACGGCAATGAGCAGTTCTTC
many	TRBV27	NA	TRBJ2-5	CASSLSRGNIETQYF	TGTGCCAGCAGTTTATCGCGGGGTAATATAGAGACCCAGTACTTC
NA	TRBV20-1	TRBD2	TRBJ2-7	CSASGEGPSYEQYF	TGCAGTGCTAGCGGGGAGGGCCCATCCTACGAGCAGTACTTC
many	TRBV5-1	NA	TRBJ2-3	CASRGLGSSGTQYF	TGCGCCAGCAGAGGACTCGGGAGTAGCGGTACGCAGTATTTT
many	TRBV14	NA	TRBJ2-5	CASSQGVAETQYF	TGTGCCAGCAGCCAGGGAGTAGCGGAGACCCAGTACTTC
NA	TRBV11-2	NA	TRBJ1-1	CASSLTRGLDTEAFF	TGTGCCAGCAGCCTGACAAGGGGTTTAGACACTGAAGCTTTCTTT
NA	TRBV5-1	TRBD1	TRBJ2-2	CASSLGQGANTGELFF	TGCGCCAGCAGCTTGGGACAGGGGGCGAACACCGGGGAGCTGTTTTTT
few	TRBV4-1	NA	TRBJ1-1	CASSHLFSSSDTEAFF	TGCGCCAGCAGCCACCTCTTCTCTTCGAGCGACACTGAAGCTTTCTTT
many	TRBV28	NA	TRBJ1-1	CASSLIAWELNTEAFF	TGTGCCAGCAGTTTAATTGCTTGGGAGTTGAACACTGAAGCTTTCTTT
few	TRBV10-3	TRBD1	TRBJ2-2	CAITGTGATGELFF	TGTGCCATCACCGGGACAGGAGCCACCGGGGAGCTGTTTTTT
many	TRBV7-9	NA	TRBJ2-3	CASSSPAGSPGLADTQYF	TGTGCCAGCAGCTCCCCGGCGGGGTCCCCCGGGTTGGCAGATACGCAGTATTTT
many	TRBV19	TRBD1	TRBJ2-3	CASRTGTSTDTQYF	TGTGCGTCCAGGACAGGGACTAGCACAGATACGCAGTATTTT
many	TRBV14	NA	TRBJ2-1	CASSPWGSGQFF	TGTGCCAGCAGCCCATGGGGGTCGGGGCAGTTCTTC
few	TRBV28	TRBD1	TRBJ1-3	CASSQGGAKGNTIYF	TGTGCCAGCAGTCAAGGGGGCGCGAAGGGAAACACCATATATTTT
NA	TRBV4-2	NA	TRBJ1-4	CASSQEGQLNEKLFF	TGTGCCAGCAGCCAAGAAGGACAGCTTAATGAAAAACTGTTTTTT
many	TRBV5-1	TRBD2	TRBJ2-5	CASSYSGQETQYF	TGCGCCAGCAGCTATAGCGGGCAAGAGACCCAGTACTTC
NA	TRBV7-9	NA	TRBJ2-1	CASSRGYNEQFF	TGTGCCAGCAGCCGGGGGTACAATGAGCAGTTCTTC
many	TRBV7-2	NA	TRBJ1-6	CASSLGMGAPLHF	TGTGCCAGCAGCTTAGGGATGGGGGCTCCCCTCCACTTT
NA	TRBV5-1	NA	TRBJ2-1	CASRLKYEQFF	TGCGCCAGCAGACTGAAGTATGAGCAGTTCTTC
NA	TRBV6-1	NA	TRBJ1-5	CASSGTVSRVNQPQHF	TGTGCCAGCAGTGGGACAGTCTCCCGGGTCAATCAGCCCCAGCATTTT
many	TRBV28	NA	TRBJ1-4	CASSPSGVVSEKLFF	TGTGCCAGCAGCCCATCGGGGGTAGTGAGTGAAAAACTGTTTTTT
NA	TRBV20-1	NA	TRBJ2-1	CSARLAYNEQFF	TGCAGTGCTAGACTAGCCTACAATGAGCAGTTCTTC
few	TRBV18	NA	TRBJ1-2	CASSPPGSIGYTF	TGTGCCAGCTCACCACCGGGGTCTATAGGCTACACCTTC
NA	TRBV6-5	NA	TRBJ2-1	CASSLSLASSYNEQFF	TGTGCCAGCAGTTTATCCTTGGCTAGCTCCTACAATGAGCAGTTCTTC
NA	TRBV28	NA	TRBJ1-6	CASSLRRAPLHF	TGTGCCAGCAGTTTACGCAGGGCACCCCTCCACTTT
NA	TRBV19	NA	TRBJ1-2	CASSLRTAHINYGYTF	TGTGCCAGTAGTCTAAGGACAGCTCATATCAACTATGGCTACACCTTC
many	TRBV28	TRBD2	TRBJ2-7	CASSLLRGEQYF	TGTGCCAGCAGCCTACTGCGGGGGGAGCAGTACTTC
many	TRBV27	NA	TRBJ2-1	CASSSLQGITDNEQFF	TGTGCCAGCAGTTCCCTACAGGGAATCACTGACAATGAGCAGTTCTTC
many	TRBV20-1	TRBD1	TRBJ2-7	CSASPTGPHPRGYEQYF	TGCAGTGCTAGTCCGACGGGACCGCACCCCAGGGGGTACGAGCAGTACTTC
many	TRBV12-3/TRBV12-4	NA	TRBJ2-3	CASSPSFTDTQYF	TGTGCCAGCAGTCCCTCTTTCACAGATACGCAGTATTTT
NA	TRBV28	NA	TRBJ2-2	CASSFTGPAGELFF	TGTGCCAGCAGTTTTACAGGTCCGGCCGGGGAGCTGTTTTTT
many	TRBV7-2	NA	TRBJ1-5	CASSQHRTGSSQPQHF	TGTGCCAGCAGCCAGCACCGGACTGGTTCGAGTCAGCCCCAGCATTTT
many	TRBV5-4	TRBD2	TRBJ2-7	CASSLGSGAVEQYF	TGTGCCAGCAGCCTAGGAAGCGGGGCGGTCGAGCAGTACTTC
many	TRBV27	TRBD2	TRBJ2-1	CASSLAGEVGNEQFF	TGTGCCAGCAGTCTAGCGGGAGAGGTCGGCAATGAGCAGTTCTTC
few	TRBV15	NA	TRBJ2-7	CATSRDVGDYEQYF	TGTGCCACCAGCAGAGACGTCGGGGACTACGAGCAGTACTTC
many	TRBV7-3	NA	TRBJ1-2	CASSLTPGGNYGYTF	TGTGCCAGCAGCTTAACGCCCGGCGGAAACTATGGCTACACCTTC
few	TRBV11-2	TRBD2	TRBJ2-7	CASSLIGGGSNYEQYF	TGTGCCAGCAGCTTAATAGGTGGCGGGAGTAACTACGAGCAGTACTTC
many	TRBV28	TRBD1	TRBJ1-4	CASHSNRGINEKLFF	TGTGCCAGCCACTCGAACAGGGGCATTAATGAAAAACTGTTTTTT
few	TRBV7-9	TRBD1	TRBJ1-1	CASSLRQGLAEAFF	TGTGCCAGCAGCTTGAGACAGGGGCTCGCTGAAGCTTTCTTT
NA	TRBV5-5	TRBD1	TRBJ1-4	CASSLAPGQGEKLFF	TGTGCCAGCAGCTTGGCCCCGGGACAGGGGGAAAAACTGTTTTTT
many	TRBV11-2	NA	TRBJ2-7	CASSFSYEQYF	TGTGCCAGCAGTTTTTCCTACGAGCAGTACTTC
few	TRBV6-1	NA	TRBJ2-1	CASSWEEQFF	TGTGCCAGCAGTTGGGAAGAGCAGTTCTTC
once	TRBV7-9	NA	TRBJ2-6	CASSPRAGPLSGANVLTF	TGTGCCAGCAGCCCCCGGGCAGGCCCCCTCTCTGGGGCCAACGTCCTGACTTTC
few	TRBV7-9	TRBD1	TRBJ2-3	CASSRGTGGTDTQYF	TGTGCCAGCAGCCGCGGGACAGGAGGCACAGATACGCAGTATTTT
many	TRBV2	NA	TRBJ2-1	CASQNGGYNEQFF	TGTGCCAGCCAAAATGGCGGATACAATGAGCAGTTCTTC
few	TRBV20-1	NA	TRBJ1-1	CSRPGHGLNTEAFF	TGCAGCCGTCCAGGACATGGGTTGAACACTGAAGCTTTCTTT